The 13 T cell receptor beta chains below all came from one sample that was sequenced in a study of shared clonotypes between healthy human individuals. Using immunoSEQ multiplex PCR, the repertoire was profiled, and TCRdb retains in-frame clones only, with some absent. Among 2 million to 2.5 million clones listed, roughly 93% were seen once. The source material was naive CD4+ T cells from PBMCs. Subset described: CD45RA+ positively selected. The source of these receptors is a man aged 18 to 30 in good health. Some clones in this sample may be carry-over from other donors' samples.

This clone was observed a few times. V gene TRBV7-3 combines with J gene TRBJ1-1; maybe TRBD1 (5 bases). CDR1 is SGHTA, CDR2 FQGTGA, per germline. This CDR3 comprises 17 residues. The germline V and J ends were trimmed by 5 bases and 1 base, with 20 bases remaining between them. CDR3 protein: CASSPPGTPKGNTEAFF. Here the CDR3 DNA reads TGTGCCAGCAGCCCTCCCGGGACGCCCAAAGGGAACACTGAAGCTTTCTTT. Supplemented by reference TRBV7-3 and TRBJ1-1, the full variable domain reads GAGVSQTPSNKVTEKGKYVELRCDPISGHTALYWYRQSLGQGPEFLIYFQGTGAADDSGLPNDRFFAVRPEGSVSTLKIQRTERGDSAVYLCASSPPGTPKGNTEAFFGQGTRLTVV.

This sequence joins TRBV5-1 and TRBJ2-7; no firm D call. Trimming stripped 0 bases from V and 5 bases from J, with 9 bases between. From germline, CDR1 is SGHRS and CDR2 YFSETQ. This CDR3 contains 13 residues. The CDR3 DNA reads TGCGCCAGCAGCTTGGCACCTTTGGACGAGCAGTACTTC. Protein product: CASSLAPLDEQYF.

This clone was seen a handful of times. For the CDR3, the DNA is TGTGCCAGCAGTGCTGGGGATGGTTACACTGAAGCTTTCTTT. Residues: CASSAGDGYTEAFF. The chain joins TRBV6-1 to TRBJ1-1; D is ambiguous. The CDR3 sequence is 14 residues long. Germline V gene sequence: CDR1 MNHNS, CDR2 SASEGT. V was clipped by 4 bases and J by 3 bases, with 12 bases between them.

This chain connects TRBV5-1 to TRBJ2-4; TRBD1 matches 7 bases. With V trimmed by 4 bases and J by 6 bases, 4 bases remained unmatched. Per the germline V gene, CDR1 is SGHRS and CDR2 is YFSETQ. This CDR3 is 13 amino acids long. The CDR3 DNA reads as TGCGCCAGCAGCCGGGACAGCTTAAACATTCAGTACTTC. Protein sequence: CASSRDSLNIQYF.

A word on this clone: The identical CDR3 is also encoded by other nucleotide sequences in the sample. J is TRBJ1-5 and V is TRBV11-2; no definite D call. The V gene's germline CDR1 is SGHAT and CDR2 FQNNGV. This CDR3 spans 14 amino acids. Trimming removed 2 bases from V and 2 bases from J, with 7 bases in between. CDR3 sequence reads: CASSLRGGNQPQHF. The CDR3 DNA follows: TGTGCCAGCAGCTTACGAGGAGGCAATCAGCCCCAGCATTTT.

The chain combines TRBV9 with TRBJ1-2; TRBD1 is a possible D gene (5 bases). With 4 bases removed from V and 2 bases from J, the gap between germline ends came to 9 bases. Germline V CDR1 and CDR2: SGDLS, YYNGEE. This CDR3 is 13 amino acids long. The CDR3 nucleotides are TGTGCCAGCAGCCCCGAGGGGAACTATGGCTACACCTTC. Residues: CASSPEGNYGYTF. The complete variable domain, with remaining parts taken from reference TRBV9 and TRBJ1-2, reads DSGVTQTPKHLITATGQRVTLRCSPRSGDLSVYWYQQSLDQGLQFLIQYYNGEERAKGNILERFSAQQFPDLHSELNLSSLELGDSALYFCASSPEGNYGYTFGSGTRLTVV.

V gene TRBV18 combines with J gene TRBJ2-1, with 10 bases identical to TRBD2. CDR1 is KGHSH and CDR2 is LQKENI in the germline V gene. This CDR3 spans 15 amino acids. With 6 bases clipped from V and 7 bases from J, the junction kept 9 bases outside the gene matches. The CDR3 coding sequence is TGTGCCAGCTCCCGGGGGCTAGCGGGAGAAAATGAGCAGTTCTTC. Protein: CASSRGLAGENEQFF.

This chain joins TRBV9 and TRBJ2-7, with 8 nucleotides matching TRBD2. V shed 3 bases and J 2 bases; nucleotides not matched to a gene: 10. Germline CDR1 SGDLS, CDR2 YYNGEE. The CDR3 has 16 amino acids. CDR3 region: CASSAGVPGGPYEQYF. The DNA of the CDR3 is TGTGCCAGCAGCGCCGGAGTGCCGGGAGGGCCCTACGAGCAGTACTTC.

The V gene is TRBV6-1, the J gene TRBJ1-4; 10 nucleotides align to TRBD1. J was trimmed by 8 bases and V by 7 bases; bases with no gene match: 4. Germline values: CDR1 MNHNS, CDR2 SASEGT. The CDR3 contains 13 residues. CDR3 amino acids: CASNPTGGEKLFF. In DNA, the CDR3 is TGTGCCAGCAACCCGACAGGGGGCGAAAAACTGTTTTTT.

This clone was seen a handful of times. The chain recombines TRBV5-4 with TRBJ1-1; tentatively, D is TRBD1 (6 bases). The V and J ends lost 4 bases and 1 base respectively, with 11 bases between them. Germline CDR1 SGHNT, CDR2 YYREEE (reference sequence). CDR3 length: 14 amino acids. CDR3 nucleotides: TGTGCCAGCAGCGTCGGGGGGCAGAACACTGAAGCTTTCTTT. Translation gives CASSVGGQNTEAFF. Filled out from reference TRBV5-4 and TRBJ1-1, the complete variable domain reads ETGVTQSPTHLIKTRGQQVTLRCSSQSGHNTVSWYQQALGQGPQFIFQYYREEENGRGNFPPRFSGLQFPNYSSELNVNALELDDSALYLCASSVGGQNTEAFFGQGTRLTVV.

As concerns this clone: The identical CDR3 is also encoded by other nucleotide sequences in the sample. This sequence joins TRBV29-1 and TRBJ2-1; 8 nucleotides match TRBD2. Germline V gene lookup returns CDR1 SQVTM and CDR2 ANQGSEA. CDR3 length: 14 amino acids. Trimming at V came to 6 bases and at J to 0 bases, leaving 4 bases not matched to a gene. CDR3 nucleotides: TGCAGCGTGGTAGCGGGGAGCTCCTACAATGAGCAGTTCTTC. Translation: CSVVAGSSYNEQFF.

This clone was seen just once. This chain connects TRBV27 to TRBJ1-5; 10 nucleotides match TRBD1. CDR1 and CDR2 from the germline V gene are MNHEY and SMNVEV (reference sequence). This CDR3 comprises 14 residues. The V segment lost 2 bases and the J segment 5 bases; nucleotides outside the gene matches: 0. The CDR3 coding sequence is TGTGCCAGCAGTTTAGGACAGGGGGATCAGCCCCAGCATTTT. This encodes CASSLGQGDQPQHF.

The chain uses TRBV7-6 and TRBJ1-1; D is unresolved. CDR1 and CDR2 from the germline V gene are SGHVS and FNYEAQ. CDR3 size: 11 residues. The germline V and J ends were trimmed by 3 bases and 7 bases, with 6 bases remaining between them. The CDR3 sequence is CASSLVLEAFF. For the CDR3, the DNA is TGTGCCAGCAGCTTGGTCCTTGAAGCTTTCTTT.